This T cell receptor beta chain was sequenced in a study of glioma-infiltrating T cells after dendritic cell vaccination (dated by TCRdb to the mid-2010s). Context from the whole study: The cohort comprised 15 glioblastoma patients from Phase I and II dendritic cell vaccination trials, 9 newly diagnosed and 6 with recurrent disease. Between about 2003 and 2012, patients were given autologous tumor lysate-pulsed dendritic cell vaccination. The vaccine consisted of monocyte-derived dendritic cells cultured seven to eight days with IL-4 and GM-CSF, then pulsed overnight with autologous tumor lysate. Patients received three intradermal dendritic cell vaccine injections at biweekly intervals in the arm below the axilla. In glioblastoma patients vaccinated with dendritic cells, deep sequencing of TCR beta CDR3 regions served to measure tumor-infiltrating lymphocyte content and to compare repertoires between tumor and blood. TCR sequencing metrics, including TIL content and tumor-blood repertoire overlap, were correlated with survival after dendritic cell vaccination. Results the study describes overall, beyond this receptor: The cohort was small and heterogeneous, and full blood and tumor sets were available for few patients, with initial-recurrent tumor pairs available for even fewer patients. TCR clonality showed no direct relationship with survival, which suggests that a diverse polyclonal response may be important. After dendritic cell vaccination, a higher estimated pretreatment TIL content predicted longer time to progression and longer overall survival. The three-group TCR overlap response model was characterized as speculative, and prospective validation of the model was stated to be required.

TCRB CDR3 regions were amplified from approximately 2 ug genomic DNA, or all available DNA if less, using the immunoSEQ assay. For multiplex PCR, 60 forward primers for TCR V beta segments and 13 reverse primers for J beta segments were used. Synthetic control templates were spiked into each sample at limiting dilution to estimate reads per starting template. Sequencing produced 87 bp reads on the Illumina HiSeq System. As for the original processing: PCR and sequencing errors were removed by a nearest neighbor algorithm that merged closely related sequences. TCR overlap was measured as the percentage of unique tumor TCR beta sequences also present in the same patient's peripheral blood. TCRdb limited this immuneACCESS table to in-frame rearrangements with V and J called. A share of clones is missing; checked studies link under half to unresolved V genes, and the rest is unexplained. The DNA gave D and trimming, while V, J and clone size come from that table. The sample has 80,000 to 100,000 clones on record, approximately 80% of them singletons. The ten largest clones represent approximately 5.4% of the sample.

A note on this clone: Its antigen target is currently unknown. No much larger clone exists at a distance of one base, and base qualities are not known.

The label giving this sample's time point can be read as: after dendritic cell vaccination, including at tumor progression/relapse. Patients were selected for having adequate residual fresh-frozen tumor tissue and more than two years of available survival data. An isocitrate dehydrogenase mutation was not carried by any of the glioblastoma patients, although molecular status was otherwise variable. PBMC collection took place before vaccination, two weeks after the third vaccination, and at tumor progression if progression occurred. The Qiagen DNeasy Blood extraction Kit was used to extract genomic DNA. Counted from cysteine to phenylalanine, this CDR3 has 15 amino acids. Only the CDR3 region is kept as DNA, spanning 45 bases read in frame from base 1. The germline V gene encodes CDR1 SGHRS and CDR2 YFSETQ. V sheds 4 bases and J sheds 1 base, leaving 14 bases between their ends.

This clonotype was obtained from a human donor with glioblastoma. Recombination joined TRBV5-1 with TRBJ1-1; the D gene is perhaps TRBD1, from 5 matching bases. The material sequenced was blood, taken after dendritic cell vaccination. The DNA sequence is TGCGCCAGCAGCCGGGGCGGGGGGACGAACACTGAAGCTTTCTTT. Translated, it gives CASSRGGGTNTEAFF.